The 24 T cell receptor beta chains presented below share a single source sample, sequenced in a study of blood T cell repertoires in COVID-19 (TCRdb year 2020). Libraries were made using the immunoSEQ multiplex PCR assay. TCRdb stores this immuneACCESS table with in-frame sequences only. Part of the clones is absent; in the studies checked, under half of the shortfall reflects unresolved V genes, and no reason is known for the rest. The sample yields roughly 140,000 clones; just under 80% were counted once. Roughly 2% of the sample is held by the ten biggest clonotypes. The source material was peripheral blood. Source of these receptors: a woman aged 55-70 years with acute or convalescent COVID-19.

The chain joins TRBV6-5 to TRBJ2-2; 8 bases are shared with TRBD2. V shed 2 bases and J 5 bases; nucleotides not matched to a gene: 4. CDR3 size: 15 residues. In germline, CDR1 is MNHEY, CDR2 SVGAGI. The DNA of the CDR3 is TGTGCCAGCAGTTACGCGGGAGGAGAAACCGGGGAGCTGTTTTTT. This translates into CASSYAGGETGELFF.

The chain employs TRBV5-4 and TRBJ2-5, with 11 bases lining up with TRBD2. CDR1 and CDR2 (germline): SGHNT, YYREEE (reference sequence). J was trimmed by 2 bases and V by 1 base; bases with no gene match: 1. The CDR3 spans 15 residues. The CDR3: CASSLTSGGQETQYF. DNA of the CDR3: TGTGCCAGCAGCTTGACTAGCGGGGGACAAGAGACCCAGTACTTC.

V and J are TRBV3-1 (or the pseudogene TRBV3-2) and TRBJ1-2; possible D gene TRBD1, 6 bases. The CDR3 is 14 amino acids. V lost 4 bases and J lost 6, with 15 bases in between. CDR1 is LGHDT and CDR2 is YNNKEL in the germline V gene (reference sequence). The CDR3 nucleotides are TGTGCCAGCAGCCCCTCACAGGGATCGGATGGCTACACCTTC. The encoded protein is CASSPSQGSDGYTF.

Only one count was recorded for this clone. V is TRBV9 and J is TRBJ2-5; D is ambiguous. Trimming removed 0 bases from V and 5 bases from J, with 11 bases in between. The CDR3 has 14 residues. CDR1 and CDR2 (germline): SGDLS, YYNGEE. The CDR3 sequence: CASSVDSSGETQYF. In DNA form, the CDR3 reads TGTGCCAGCAGCGTAGACTCATCCGGGGAGACCCAGTACTTC.

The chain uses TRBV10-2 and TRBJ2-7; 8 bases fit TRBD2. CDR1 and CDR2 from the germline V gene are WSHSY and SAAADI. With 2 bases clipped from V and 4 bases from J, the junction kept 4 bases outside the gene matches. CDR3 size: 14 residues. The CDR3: CASSEGAGAYEQYF. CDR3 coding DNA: TGCGCCAGCAGTGAGGGAGCGGGGGCGTACGAGCAGTACTTC.

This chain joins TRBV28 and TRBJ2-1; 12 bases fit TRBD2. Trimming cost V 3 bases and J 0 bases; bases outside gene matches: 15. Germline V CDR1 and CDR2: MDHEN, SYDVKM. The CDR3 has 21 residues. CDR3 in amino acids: CASSFNPGLAGNPNSYNEQFF. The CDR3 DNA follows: TGTGCCAGCAGTTTCAACCCCGGACTAGCGGGGAATCCAAACTCCTACAATGAGCAGTTCTTC.

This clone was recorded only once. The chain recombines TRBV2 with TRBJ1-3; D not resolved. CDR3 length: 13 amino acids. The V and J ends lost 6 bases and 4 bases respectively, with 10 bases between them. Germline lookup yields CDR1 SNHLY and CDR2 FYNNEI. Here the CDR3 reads CASRQVPGNTIYF. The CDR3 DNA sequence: TGTGCCAGCAGACAAGTCCCCGGAAACACCATATATTTT.

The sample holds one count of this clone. The CDR3 loop reads CASKNLRDRGDYEQYF. The DNA for the CDR3 is TGTGCCAGCAAGAACCTCCGGGACAGGGGGGACTACGAGCAGTACTTC. The rearrangement uses TRBV27 and TRBJ2-7, with 11 bases identical to TRBD1. Germline CDR1 and CDR2: MNHEY and SMNVEV (reference sequence). The CDR3 runs 16 residues. V lost 7 bases and J lost 3; bases outside the gene matches: 11.

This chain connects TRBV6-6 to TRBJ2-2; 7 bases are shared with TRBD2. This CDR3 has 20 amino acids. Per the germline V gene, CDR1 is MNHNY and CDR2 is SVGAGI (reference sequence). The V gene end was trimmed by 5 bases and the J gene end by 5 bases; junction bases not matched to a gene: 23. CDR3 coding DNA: TGTGCCAGCAGTCCCACCGGACAACGAGGGAGGGCCTTCCGGACCGGGGAGCTGTTTTTT. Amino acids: CASSPTGQRGRAFRTGELFF.

The CDR3, as DNA: TGTGCCAGCAGTTGGACATCTGGGCACACTGAAGCTTTCTTT. Translation gives CASSWTSGHTEAFF. The gene calls are TRBV28 and TRBJ1-1, with D tentatively TRBD1 (5 bases). Germline V gives CDR1 MDHEN, CDR2 SYDVKM. The CDR3 runs 14 residues. Trimming removed 4 bases at V and 3 bases at J, with 12 bases between.

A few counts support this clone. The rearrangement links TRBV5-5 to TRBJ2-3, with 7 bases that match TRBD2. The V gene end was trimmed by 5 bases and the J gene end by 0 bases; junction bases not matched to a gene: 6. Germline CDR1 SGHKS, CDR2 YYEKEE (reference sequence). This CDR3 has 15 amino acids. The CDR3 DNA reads TGTGCCAGCAGAACGGGACTACCAAGCACAGATACGCAGTATTTT. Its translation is CASRTGLPSTDTQYF. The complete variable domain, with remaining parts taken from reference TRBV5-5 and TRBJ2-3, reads DAGVTQSPTHLIKTRGQQVTLRCSPISGHKSVSWYQQVLGQGPQFIFQYYEKEERGRGNFPDRFSARQFPNYSSELNVNALLLGDSALYLCASRTGLPSTDTQYFGPGTRLTVL.

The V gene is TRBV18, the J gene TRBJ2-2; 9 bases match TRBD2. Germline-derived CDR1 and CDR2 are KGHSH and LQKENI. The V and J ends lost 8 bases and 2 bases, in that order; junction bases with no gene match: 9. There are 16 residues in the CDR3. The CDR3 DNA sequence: TGTGCCAGCGTAGTAGGAGCGGGAGGAAACACCGGGGAGCTGTTTTTT. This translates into CASVVGAGGNTGELFF.

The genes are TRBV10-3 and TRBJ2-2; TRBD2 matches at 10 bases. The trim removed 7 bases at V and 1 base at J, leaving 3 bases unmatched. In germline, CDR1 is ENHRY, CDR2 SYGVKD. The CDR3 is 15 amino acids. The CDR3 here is CAIKRLAGNTGELFF. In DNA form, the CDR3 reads TGTGCCATCAAACGACTAGCGGGGAACACCGGGGAGCTGTTTTTT.

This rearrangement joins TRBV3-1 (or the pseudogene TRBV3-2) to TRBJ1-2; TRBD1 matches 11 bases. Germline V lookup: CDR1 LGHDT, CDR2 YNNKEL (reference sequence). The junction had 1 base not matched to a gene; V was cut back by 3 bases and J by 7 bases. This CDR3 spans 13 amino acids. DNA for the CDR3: TGTGCCAGCAGCCAGGGACAGGGGGGTGGCTACACCTTC. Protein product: CASSQGQGGGYTF.

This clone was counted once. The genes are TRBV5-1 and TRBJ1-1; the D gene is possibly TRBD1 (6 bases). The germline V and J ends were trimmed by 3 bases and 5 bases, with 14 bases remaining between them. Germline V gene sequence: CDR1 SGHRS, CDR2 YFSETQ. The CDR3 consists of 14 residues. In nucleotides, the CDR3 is TGCGCCAGCAGCTCCATGGGGGGGCAAACTGAAGCTTTCTTT. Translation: CASSSMGGQTEAFF.

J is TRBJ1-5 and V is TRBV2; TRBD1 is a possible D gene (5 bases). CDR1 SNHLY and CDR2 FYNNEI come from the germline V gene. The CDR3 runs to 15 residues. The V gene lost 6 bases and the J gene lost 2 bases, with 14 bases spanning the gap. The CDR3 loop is CASRKGLGGNQPQHF. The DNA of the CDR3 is TGTGCCAGCAGGAAGGGGTTAGGGGGCAATCAGCCCCAGCATTTT.

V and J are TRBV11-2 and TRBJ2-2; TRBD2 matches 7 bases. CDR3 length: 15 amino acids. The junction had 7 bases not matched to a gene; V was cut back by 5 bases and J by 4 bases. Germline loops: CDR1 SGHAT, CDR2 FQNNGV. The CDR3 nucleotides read TGTGCCAGCAGCGTTAGCGGGCTAGGCACCGGGGAGCTGTTTTTT. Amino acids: CASSVSGLGTGELFF.

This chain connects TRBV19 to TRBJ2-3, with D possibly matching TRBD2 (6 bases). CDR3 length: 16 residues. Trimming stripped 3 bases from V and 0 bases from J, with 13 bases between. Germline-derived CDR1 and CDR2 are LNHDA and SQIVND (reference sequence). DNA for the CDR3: TGTGCCAGTAGTATTTTCGGGAGCCCTAGCACAGATACGCAGTATTTT. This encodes CASSIFGSPSTDTQYF. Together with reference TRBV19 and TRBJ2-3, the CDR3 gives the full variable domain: DGGITQSPKYLFRKEGQNVTLSCEQNLNHDAMYWYRQDPGQGLRLIYYSQIVNDFQKGDIAEGYSVSREKKESFPLTVTSAQKNPTAFYLCASSIFGSPSTDTQYFGPGTRLTVL.

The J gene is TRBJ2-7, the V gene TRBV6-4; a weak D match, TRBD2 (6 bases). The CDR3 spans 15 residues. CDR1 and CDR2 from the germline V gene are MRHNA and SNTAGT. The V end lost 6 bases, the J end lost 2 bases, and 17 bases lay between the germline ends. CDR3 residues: CASRYVAVPPYEQYF. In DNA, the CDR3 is TGTGCCAGCAGGTATGTAGCGGTGCCGCCCTACGAGCAGTACTTC.

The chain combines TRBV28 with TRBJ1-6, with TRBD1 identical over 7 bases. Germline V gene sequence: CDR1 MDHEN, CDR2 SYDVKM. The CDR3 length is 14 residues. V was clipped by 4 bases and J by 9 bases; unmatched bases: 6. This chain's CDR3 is CASSSQGRGSPLHF. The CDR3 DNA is TGTGCCAGCAGTTCACAGGGGAGAGGTTCACCCCTCCACTTT.

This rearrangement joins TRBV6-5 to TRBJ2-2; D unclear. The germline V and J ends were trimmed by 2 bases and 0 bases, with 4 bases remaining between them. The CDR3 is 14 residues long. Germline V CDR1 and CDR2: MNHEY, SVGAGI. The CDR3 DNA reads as TGTGCCAGCAGTTACCTTGCGAACACCGGGGAGCTGTTTTTT. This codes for CASSYLANTGELFF.

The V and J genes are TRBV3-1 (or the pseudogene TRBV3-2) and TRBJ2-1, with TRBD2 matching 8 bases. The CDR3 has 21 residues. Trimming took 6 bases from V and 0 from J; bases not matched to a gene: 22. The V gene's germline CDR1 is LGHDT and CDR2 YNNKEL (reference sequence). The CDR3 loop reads CASRPGLSGSRGRSSYNEQFF. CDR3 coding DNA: TGTGCCAGCAGACCAGGGCTAAGCGGGAGTCGGGGGCGGAGCTCCTACAATGAGCAGTTCTTC.

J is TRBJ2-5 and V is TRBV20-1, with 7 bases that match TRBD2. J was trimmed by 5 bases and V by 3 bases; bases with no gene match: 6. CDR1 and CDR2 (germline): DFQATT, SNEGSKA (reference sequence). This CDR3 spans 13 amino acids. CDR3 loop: CSASMAGEETQYF. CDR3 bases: TGCAGTGCTAGTATGGCGGGAGAGGAGACCCAGTACTTC.

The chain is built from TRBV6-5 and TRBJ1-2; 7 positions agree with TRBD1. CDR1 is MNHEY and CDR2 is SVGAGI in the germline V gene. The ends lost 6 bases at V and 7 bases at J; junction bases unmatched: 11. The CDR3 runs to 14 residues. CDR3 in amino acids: CASSALRGQSGYTF. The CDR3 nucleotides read TGTGCCAGCAGCGCTTTAAGGGGGCAAAGTGGCTACACCTTC.